This T cell receptor (beta chain) was observed in a study of shared clonotypes between healthy human individuals. Comment on this clone: Its antigen is currently unknown.

Adults of Caucasian background living in Nashville, Tennessee made up all donors. Study results and limitations: It was observed that about 5% of naive CD4 clonotypes were shared across a handful of donors. Shared clonotypes across all four donors exceeded non-shared ones in generation probability.

The protocol was immunoSEQ multiplex PCR, while the TCRdb copy is restricted to in-frame clones and leaves out a portion. This repertoire shows 950,000 to 1,100,000 clones, around four fifths found once; its top ten account for approximately 1.5%. The TCR comes from a man younger than 35 in good health. What was sequenced was memory CD4+ T cells sorted from blood. Sample subset: CD45RA-negative fraction.

The CDR3 coding sequence is TGTGCCAGCTCTGGACACCCCCAAGAGACCCAGTACTTC. Its protein is CASSGHPQETQYF. The V and J genes are TRBV7-2 and TRBJ2-5; D perhaps matches TRBD1 (5 bases). CDR3 length: 13 amino acids. Germline V gene data show CDR1 as SGHTA and CDR2 as FQGNSA. V lost 8 bases, J lost 1 base, and 11 bases lay in between. The full variable domain, with the rest looked up from reference TRBV7-2 and TRBJ2-5, is GAGVSQSPSNKVTEKGKDVELRCDPISGHTALYWYRQSLGQGLEFLIYFQGNSAPDKSGLPSDRFSAERTGGSVSTLTIQRTQQEDSAVYLCASSGHPQETQYFGPGTRLLVL.